This TCR beta chain was sequenced in a study of glioma-infiltrating T cells after dendritic cell vaccination. The CDR3 covers 17 residues. V lost 2 bases and J lost 4; bases outside the gene matches: 10. The germline gives CDR1 SGHRS, CDR2 YFSETQ. Primers: 60 V beta forward and 13 J beta reverse. Clones were read by immunoSEQ multiplex PCR, and TCRdb kept only the in-frame ones, dropping some. The table records approximately 110,000 clones, around 87% of them present only once. About this clone: Antigen unknown.

Whole-study results and caveats: Only a small number of patients had complete blood and tumor samples.

Time point: after dendritic cell vaccination, including at tumor progression/relapse. The source material was blood, sampled after dendritic cell vaccination. This TCR was sampled from a human donor with glioblastoma. The genes are TRBV5-1 and TRBJ2-3; TRBD2 matches at 10 bases. CDR3 region: CASSLGLAGVGADTQYF. As DNA, the CDR3 is TGCGCCAGCAGCTTAGGGCTAGCGGGAGTAGGGGCAGATACGCAGTATTTT.